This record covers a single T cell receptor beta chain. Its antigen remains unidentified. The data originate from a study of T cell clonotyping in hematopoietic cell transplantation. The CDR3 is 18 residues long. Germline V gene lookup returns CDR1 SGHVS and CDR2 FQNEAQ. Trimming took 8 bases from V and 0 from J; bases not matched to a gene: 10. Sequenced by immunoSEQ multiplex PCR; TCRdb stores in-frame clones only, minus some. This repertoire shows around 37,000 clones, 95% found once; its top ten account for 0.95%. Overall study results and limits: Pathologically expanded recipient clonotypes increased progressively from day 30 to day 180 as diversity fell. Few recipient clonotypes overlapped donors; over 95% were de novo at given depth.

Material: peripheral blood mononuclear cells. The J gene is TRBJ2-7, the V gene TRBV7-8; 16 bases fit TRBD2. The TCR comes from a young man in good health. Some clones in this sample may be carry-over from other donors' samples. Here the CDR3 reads CASGKGTSGREFSYEQYF. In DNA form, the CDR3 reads TGTGCCAGCGGAAAAGGGACTAGCGGGAGGGAATTCTCCTACGAGCAGTACTTC.